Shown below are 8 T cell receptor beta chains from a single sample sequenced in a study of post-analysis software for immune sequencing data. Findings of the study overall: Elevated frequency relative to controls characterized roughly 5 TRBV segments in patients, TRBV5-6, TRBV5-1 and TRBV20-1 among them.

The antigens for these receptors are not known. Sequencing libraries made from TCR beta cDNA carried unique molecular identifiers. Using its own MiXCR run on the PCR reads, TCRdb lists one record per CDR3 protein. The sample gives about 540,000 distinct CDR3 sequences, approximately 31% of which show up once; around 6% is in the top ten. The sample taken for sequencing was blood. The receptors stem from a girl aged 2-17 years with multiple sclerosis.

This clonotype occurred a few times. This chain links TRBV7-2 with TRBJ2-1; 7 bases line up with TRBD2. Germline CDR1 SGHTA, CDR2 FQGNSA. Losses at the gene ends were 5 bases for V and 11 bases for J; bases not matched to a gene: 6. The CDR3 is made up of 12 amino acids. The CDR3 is CASSATSYKQFF. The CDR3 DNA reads TGTGCCAGCAGCGCGACTAGCTATAAGCAGTTCTTC.

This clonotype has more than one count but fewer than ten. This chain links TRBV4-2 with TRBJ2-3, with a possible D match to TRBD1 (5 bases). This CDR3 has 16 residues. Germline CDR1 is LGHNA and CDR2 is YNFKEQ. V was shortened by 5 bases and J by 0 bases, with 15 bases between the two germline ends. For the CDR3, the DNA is TGTGCCAGCAGCACAGAAGGGGCGGCTAGCACAGATACGCAGTATTTT. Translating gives CASSTEGAASTDTQYF.

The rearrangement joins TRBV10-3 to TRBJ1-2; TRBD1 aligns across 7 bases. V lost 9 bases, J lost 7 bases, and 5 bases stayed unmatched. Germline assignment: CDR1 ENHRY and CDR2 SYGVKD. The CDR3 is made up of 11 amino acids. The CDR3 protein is CAMGTAGGYTF. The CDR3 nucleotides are TGTGCCATGGGGACAGCCGGTGGCTACACCTTC.

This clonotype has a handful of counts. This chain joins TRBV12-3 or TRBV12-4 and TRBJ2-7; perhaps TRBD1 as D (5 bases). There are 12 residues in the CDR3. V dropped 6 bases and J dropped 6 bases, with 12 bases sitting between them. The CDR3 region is CASRAQGGEQYF. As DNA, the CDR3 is TGTGCCAGCAGGGCCCAGGGTGGCGAGCAGTACTTC.

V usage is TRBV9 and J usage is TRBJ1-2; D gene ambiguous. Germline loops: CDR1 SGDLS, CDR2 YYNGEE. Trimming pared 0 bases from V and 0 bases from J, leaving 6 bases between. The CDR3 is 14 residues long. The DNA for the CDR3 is TGTGCCAGCAGCGTAGGCAGATCTAACTATGGCTACACCTTC. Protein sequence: CASSVGRSNYGYTF.

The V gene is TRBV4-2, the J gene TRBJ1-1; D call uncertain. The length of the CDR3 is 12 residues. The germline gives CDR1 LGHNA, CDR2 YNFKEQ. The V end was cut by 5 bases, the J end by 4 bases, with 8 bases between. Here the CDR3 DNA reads TGTGCCAGCAGCTCGTTCGGCACTGAAGCTTTCTTT. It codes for CASSSFGTEAFF.

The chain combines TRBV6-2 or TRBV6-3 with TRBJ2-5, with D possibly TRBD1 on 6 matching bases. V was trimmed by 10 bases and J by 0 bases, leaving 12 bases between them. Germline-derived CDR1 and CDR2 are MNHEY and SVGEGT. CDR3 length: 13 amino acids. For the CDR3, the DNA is TGTGCCACCAGCAGGGACAACCAAGAGACCCAGTACTTC. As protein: CATSRDNQETQYF.

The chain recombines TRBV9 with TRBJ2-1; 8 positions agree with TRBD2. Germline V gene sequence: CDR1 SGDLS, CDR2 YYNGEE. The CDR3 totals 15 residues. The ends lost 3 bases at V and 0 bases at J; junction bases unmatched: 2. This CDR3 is CASSASGSSYNEQFF. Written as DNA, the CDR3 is TGTGCCAGCAGCGCAAGCGGGAGCTCCTACAATGAGCAGTTCTTC.